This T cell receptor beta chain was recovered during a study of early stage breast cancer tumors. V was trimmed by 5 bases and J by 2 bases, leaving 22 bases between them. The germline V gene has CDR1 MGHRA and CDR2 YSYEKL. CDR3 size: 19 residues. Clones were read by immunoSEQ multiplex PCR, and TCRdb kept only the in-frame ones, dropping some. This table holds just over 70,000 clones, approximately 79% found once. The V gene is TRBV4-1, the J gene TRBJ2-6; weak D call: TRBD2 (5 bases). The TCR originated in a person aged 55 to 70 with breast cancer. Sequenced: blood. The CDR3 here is CASSEQGTGSLAGANVLTF. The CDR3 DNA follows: TGCGCCAGCAGCGAGCAAGGTACGGGGAGCCTCGCTGGGGCCAACGTCCTGACTTTC.